One and the same sample provided the 8 T cell receptor beta chains below, sequenced in a study of blood T cells in healthy people across ages. The second PCR ran roughly 7 to 11 cycles with a sample-barcoded 5' primer and J-beta primers. One entry per CDR3 protein, called by TCRdb with MiXCR from the 5' RACE reads. This sample carries 600,000 or so distinct CDR3 sequences, under 25% of them seen once, and the ten largest clones take more than 3%. Sequenced material: blood. The receptors derive from a man between 65 and 85 years old in good health.

This clonotype showed up just a few times. This chain connects TRBV18 to TRBJ2-3; the D is unclear. The V end lost 2 bases, the J end lost 5 bases, and 8 bases lay between the germline ends. Germline V gene lookup returns CDR1 KGHSH and CDR2 LQKENI. This CDR3 is built from 13 residues. CDR3 protein: CASSPSNGDTQYF. The CDR3 DNA reads as TGTGCCAGCTCACCATCCAACGGAGATACGCAGTATTTT.

The chain is built from TRBV3-1 and TRBJ2-1, with D tentatively TRBD1 (8 bases). The CDR3 consists of 19 residues. Trimming stripped 1 base from V and 4 bases from J, with 23 bases between. Germline values: CDR1 LGHDT, CDR2 YNNKEL (reference sequence). The CDR3 region has the DNA TGTGCCAGCAGCCAAGCCCCCGGACAGGGAGGGCGATCGTACAATGAGCAGTTCTTC. Translation gives CASSQAPGQGGRSYNEQFF.

On this clonotype: One end of the junction is discordant with germline, which a read error may explain. This chain connects TRBV9 to TRBJ2-7; a weak D match, TRBD1 (5 bases). Germline assignment: CDR1 SGDLS and CDR2 YYNGEE. The CDR3 loop spans 16 amino acids. CDR3 residues: CASSVGGATSSYEQHF. CDR3 bases: TGTGCCAGCAGCGTAGGTGGGGCTACAAGCTCCTACGAGCAGCACTTC.

The chain joins TRBV28 to TRBJ1-3, with no clear D. This CDR3 spans 15 amino acids. Germline-derived CDR1 and CDR2 are MDHEN and SYDVKM. Deletions cut 6 bases from V and 4 bases from J, with 16 bases between. The chain's CDR3 is CASRAAVTLGNTIYF. Written as DNA, the CDR3 is TGTGCCAGCAGGGCAGCAGTAACCCTCGGAAACACCATATATTTT.

This clonotype was recorded a few times. The J gene is TRBJ2-7, the V gene TRBV30, with a possible D match to TRBD1 (6 bases). The CDR3 sequence is 13 residues long. The germline V and J ends were trimmed by 0 bases and 5 bases, with 11 bases remaining between them. The germline V gene encodes CDR1 GTSNPN and CDR2 SVGIG (reference sequence). The CDR3 region is CAWSVHGGNEQYF. CDR3 coding DNA: TGTGCCTGGAGTGTACATGGGGGCAACGAGCAGTACTTC.

This clonotype was detected only a few times. DNA for the CDR3: TGTGCCAGCAGTGGGTCCAGTCGAGGGCAGTTCTTC. It specifies CASSGSSRGQFF. The rearrangement links TRBV7-3 to TRBJ2-5, with D unclear. TRBJ2-1 matches the DNA end more closely, so the J call is doubtful. Looked up from germline, CDR1 is SGHTA and CDR2 is FQGTGA. The CDR3 spans 12 residues.

The V gene is TRBV29-1, the J gene TRBJ2-5; TRBD1 aligns across 9 bases. The tail of the sequence fits TRBJ2-1 better, so the J call may be wrong. Germline-derived CDR1 and CDR2 are SQVTM and ANQGSEA. This CDR3 has 14 amino acids. CDR3 sequence: CSADTGTGSDEQFF. CDR3 bases: TGCAGCGCAGACACCGGGACAGGGTCGGATGAGCAGTTCTTC.

A few counts support this clonotype. The chain couples TRBV20-1 to TRBJ2-5, with 9 bases identical to TRBD1. The DNA end is more similar to TRBJ2-7, so the J call may be wrong. The CDR3 spans 16 residues. The germline CDR1 and CDR2 sequences are DFQATT and SNEGSKA (reference sequence). The CDR3 loop reads CSASDRGTGFSYEQYF. CDR3 DNA: TGCAGTGCTAGTGACCGCGGGACAGGGTTTTCCTACGAGCAGTACTTC.